The rows below give T cell receptor beta chains drawn from one sample of a study of lymphopenia after photon versus proton radiotherapy. Clones were read by immunoSEQ multiplex PCR, and TCRdb kept only the in-frame ones, dropping some. The sample shows about 53,000 clones, 65% to 85% of them seen only once. The sequencing here drew on peripheral blood, taken from a patient treated with photon-based radiotherapy. The receptor set was obtained from a man aged 45-65 years with gastric cancer. The CDR3 runs from the conserved cysteine through the conserved F or W. The D gene is left open where the match is weak. Where a row states a size, it is once, few, many or the class of an expanded clone; other rows omit it.

clone size	V gene	J gene	D gene	CDR3 protein	CDR3 DNA
NA	TRBV5-1	TRBJ2-3	NA	CASSLVFGGSHSTDTQYF	TGCGCCAGCAGCTTGGTTTTCGGTGGGTCTCATAGCACAGATACGCAGTATTTT
NA	TRBV4-1	TRBJ2-2	TRBD2	CASSQGYSGREGIGELFF	TGCGCCAGCAGCCAAGGATATTCAGGTCGGGAGGGTATCGGGGAGCTGTTTTTT
NA	TRBV7-9	TRBJ2-5	NA	CASSLGRQGRGETQYF	TGTGCCAGCAGCTTAGGAAGGCAGGGTAGAGGAGAGACCCAGTACTTC
NA	TRBV19	TRBJ1-1	TRBD1	CASSIEPLRDRVVNTEAFF	TGTGCCAGTAGTATAGAGCCCCTCCGGGACAGGGTTGTAAACACTGAAGCTTTCTTT
NA	TRBV7-6	TRBJ2-3	NA	CASSPRLFSTQYF	TGTGCCAGCAGCCCCCGACTTTTCTCCACGCAGTATTTT
NA	TRBV6-1	TRBJ2-6	NA	CASKGQSGANVLTF	TGTGCCAGCAAGGGACAATCTGGGGCCAACGTCCTGACTTTC
NA	TRBV29-1	TRBJ1-4	NA	CSASRDEKLFF	TGCAGCGCCTCCCGGGATGAAAAACTGTTTTTT
NA	TRBV29-1	TRBJ2-3	NA	CSVETGIFTDTQYF	TGCAGCGTTGAAACAGGGATCTTCACAGATACGCAGTATTTT
NA	TRBV7-9	TRBJ2-6	TRBD1	CASSPRGMSAGANVLTF	TGTGCCAGCAGCCCCAGGGGGATGTCTGCTGGGGCCAACGTCCTGACTTTC
once	TRBV5-1	TRBJ2-3	TRBD2	CASSFGPTSGGADTQYF	TGCGCCAGCAGCTTCGGTCCGACTAGCGGAGGTGCAGATACGCAGTATTTT
NA	TRBV5-1	TRBJ2-7	TRBD2	CASSTLTSGNHEQYF	TGCGCCAGCAGCACCTTGACTAGCGGGAACCACGAGCAGTACTTC
NA	TRBV6-4	TRBJ2-2	NA	CASSVEGANTGELFF	TGTGCCAGCAGTGTTGAGGGCGCGAACACCGGGGAGCTGTTTTTT
NA	TRBV9	TRBJ1-3	NA	CASSVDRDGGNTIYF	TGTGCCAGCAGCGTAGACAGGGATGGCGGAAACACCATATATTTT
NA	TRBV29-1	TRBJ1-5	TRBD1	CSAVTGGSGQPQHF	TGCAGCGCTGTAACAGGGGGCTCGGGGCAGCCCCAGCATTTT
NA	TRBV28	TRBJ1-2	NA	CASSLRGLGYTF	TGTGCCAGCAGTTTGAGGGGACTTGGCTACACCTTC
NA	TRBV15	TRBJ2-1	NA	CATSLQGDREQFF	TGTGCCACCAGCCTGCAGGGAGATAGGGAGCAGTTCTTC
NA	TRBV18	TRBJ2-1	NA	CASSPTKSYNEQFF	TGTGCCAGCTCACCGACTAAGTCCTACAATGAGCAGTTCTTC
NA	TRBV11-2	TRBJ2-1	TRBD2	CASSLGLAGEVQFF	TGTGCCAGCAGCTTAGGACTAGCCGGGGAGGTGCAGTTCTTC